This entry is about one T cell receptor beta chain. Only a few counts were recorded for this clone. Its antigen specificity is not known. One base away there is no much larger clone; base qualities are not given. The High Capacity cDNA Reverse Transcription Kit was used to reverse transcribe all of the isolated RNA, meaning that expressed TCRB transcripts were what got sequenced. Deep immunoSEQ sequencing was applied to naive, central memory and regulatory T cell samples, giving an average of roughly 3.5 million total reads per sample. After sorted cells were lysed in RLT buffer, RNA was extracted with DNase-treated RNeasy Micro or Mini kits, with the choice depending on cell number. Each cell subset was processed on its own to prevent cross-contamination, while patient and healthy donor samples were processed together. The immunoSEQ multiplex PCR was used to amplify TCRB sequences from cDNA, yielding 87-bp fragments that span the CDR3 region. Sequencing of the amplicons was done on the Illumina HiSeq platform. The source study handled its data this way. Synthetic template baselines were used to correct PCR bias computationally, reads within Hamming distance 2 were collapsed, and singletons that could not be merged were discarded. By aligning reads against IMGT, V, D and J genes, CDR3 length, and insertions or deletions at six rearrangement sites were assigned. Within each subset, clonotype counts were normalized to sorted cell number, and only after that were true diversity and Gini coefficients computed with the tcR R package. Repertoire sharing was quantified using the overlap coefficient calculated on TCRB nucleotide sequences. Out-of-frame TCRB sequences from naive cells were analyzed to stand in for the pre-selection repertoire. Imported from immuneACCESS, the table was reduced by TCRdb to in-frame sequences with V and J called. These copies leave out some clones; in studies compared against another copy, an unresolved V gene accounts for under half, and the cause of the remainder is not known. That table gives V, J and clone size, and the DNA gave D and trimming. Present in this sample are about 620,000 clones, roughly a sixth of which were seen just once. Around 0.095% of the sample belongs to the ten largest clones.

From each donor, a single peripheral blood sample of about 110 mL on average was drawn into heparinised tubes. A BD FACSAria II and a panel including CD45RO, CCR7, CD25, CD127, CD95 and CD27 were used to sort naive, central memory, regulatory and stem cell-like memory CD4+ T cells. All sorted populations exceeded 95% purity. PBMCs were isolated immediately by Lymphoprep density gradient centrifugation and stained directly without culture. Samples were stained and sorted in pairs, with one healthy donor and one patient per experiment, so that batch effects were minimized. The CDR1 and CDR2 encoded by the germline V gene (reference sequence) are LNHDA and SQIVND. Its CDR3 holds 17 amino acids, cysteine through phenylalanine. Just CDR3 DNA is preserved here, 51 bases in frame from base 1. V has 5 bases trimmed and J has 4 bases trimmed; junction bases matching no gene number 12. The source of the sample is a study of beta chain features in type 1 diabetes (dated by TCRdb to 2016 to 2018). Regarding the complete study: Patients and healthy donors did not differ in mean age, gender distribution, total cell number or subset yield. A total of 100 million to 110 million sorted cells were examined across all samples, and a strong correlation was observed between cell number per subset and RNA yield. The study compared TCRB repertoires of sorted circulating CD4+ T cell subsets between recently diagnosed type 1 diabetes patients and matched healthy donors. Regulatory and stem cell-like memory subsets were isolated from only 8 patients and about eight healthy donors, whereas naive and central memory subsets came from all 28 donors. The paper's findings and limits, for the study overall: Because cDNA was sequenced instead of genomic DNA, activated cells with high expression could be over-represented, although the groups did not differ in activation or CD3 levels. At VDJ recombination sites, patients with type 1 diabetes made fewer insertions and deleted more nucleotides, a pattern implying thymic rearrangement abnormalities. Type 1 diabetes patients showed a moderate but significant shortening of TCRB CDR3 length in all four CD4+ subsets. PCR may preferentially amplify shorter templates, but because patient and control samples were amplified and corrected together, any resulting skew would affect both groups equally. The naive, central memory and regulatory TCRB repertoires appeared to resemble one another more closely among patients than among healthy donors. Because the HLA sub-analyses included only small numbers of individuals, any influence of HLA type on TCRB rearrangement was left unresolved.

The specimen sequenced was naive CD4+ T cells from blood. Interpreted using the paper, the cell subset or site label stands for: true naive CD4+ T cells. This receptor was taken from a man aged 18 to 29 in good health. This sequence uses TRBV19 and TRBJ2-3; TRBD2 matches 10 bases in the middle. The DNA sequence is TGTGCCAGTAGTCGTACCGCTAGCGGGAGAGGGGCAGATACGCAGTATTTT. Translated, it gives CASSRTASGRGADTQYF.